This paragraph reports one TCR beta chain. The antigen this receptor binds is unknown. Per-base qualities were not stored, and no clone one base away is much larger. Per the germline V gene, SGHDT is the CDR1 and YYEEEE is the CDR2. Inclusive of the bounding cysteine and phenylalanine, the CDR3 is 12 residues long. Only the CDR3 DNA stays, 36 bases, in frame from base 1. V sheds 3 bases and J sheds 5 bases, leaving 7 bases between their ends. Enrollment in ICON was initiated in the first half of 2016, and the last patient was enrolled in 2018. Fresh tumor and matched uninvolved tissue for in-depth immune analyses, including TCR sequencing, were collected from a subcohort of some 69 patients. DNA for TCR sequencing was isolated from bulk tissue, and no cell sorting was done. This sample is part of a study of tumor-infiltrating lymphocytes in localized non-small cell lung cancer (dated by TCRdb to the early 2020s). General notes on the study: The cohort included patients whose samples were collected after neoadjuvant chemotherapy, as well as both smokers and never-smokers and several histologies. Each patient contributed resected tumor tissue and uninvolved lung tissue from the same patient, described as non-adjacent to the tumor. Flow cytometry, multiplex immunofluorescence, RNA-seq, exome sequencing and proteomics were applied to the same patients as TCR sequencing, which was one of several integrated assays. The overall ICON cohort was composed of 150 surgical patients with localized non-small cell lung cancer whose tumors were resected. A total of approximately 56 patients were included in the paired tumor versus uninvolved lung comparison of immunoSEQ T-cell fraction.

The T-cell fraction in tumor and uninvolved lung tissue was provided by TCR sequencing with the immunoSEQ assay. Per the source publication's procedure: For survival analysis, patients were split into high (upper tertile) and low (lower two tertiles) T-cell fraction groups and compared by log-rank test. A signed-rank test was used to check for differences in T-cell fraction between paired tumor and uninvolved lung. This immuneACCESS table, as held by TCRdb, lists in-frame sequences with V and J called but not all clones. Of the missing ones, under half trace to an unresolved V gene in checked studies; the others have no known cause. V and J calls and clone size come straight from that table; D and trimming were deduced from the DNA. Present in this sample are 6,500 to 7,000 clones, 75% to 85% of which were seen just once. The ten largest clones capture more than 15% of the sample. The paper as a whole reports these results and caveats: Assay coverage differed among patients according to how much tissue was available, so only a subset of the cohort had TCR sequencing. Different pieces of the same tissue were used for different assays, so technical variation could not be separated from intratumor heterogeneity. In line with immunofluorescence CD3 counts, TCRbeta sequencing supported higher T cell infiltration in tumors compared with uninvolved lung tissue. TCR-derived T-cell fraction did not differ between the flow cytometry-defined immunotypes IM1 (good prognosis) and IM2 (poor prognosis).

Rearrangement joined TRBV5-6 to TRBJ2-3; the D gene lacks a confident call. The specimen was uninvolved lung tissue not adjacent to the tumor. This sequence originates from a human donor with non-small cell lung cancer. Here the CDR3 is given as CASSSAGDTQYF. In nucleotide form, the sequence is TGTGCCAGCAGCTCAGCTGGAGATACGCAGTATTTT.